The T cell receptor beta chain described here comes from a study of T cell responses to AZD1222 COVID-19 vaccine. Assay used: immunoSEQ multiplex PCR; TCRdb lists only in-frame clones, some missing. This specimen shows about 140,000 clones; the ten leading clones hold about 2.2%. In the case of this clone: Its cognate antigen is unknown.

Study results and caveats: Females made up more of the donors, who were largely white British, and clonal diversity may have come out too low. As reported, nearly half of all spike-specific TCRs target variant regions that are unmutated. Just a handful of AZD1222 recipients were seropositive at baseline.

Germline V CDR1 and CDR2: MNHEY, SVGEGT. The CDR3 is made up of 16 amino acids. The V and J ends lost 2 bases and 7 bases, in that order; junction bases with no gene match: 5. The sample was peripheral blood. This receptor was taken from an adult in good health. The chain couples TRBV6-2 or TRBV6-3 to TRBJ2-1; 13 bases are shared with TRBD2. In nucleotides, the CDR3 is TGTGCCAGCAGTTACCCCGGACTAGCGGGGGTTAATGAGCAGTTCTTC. As protein: CASSYPGLAGVNEQFF.